This TCR beta chain was captured in a study of Ad26.COV2.S vaccination and SARS-CoV-2 variants (TCRdb year 2021). Broadly, across the study: Vaccine-arm donors were drawn from COV1001, a multicentre, randomized, double-blind, placebo-controlled phase I-IIa trial of Ad26.COV2.S in healthy adults. A total of approximately 30 samples were included in the TCR-sequenced set, comprising approximately 20 Ad26.COV2.S vaccine recipients, 5 placebo recipients and 8 SARS-CoV-2 convalescent individuals. TCRbeta repertoire sequencing was used to assess the specificity and breadth of SARS-CoV-2-reactive T cell receptors after Ad26.COV2.S vaccination. Throughout the experiments and outcome assessment, investigators stayed blinded to trial group allocation. Dosing of Ad26.COV2.S was intramuscular, at either 5x10^10 or 1x10^11 viral particles, delivered as one shot or as two shots spaced 56 days apart. Trial participants were randomized into five groups of five: low-dose or high-dose Ad26.COV2.S given once or twice, or placebo on both occasions. Results and caveats for the whole study, not just this receptor: Vaccine and placebo recipients had similar non-spike TCR breadth, a finding consistent with the vaccine containing only spike. After vaccination, spike-specific CD8+ and CD4+ T cell responses were reported to show substantial breadth. The authors noted that the TCR breadth and depth analyses may have underestimated total T cell responses. Comparing responses between vaccine doses or regimens was not something the study was powered to do. Ad26.COV2.S recipients had higher spike-specific TCR breadth than placebo recipients (P = 0.0014).

Concerning this clone: Its antigen is currently not known. Base qualities are not at hand, and no much larger clone is one base apart.

According to the study, the label for this sample's treatment or condition signals: around 19 received Ad26.COV2.S at low or high dose, single or two shots; 5 received placebo; per-sample allocation not given. Repertoires of vaccine and placebo recipients were sequenced from samples taken on day 63 after the first injection. Between 29 July and 7 August 2020, Cohort 1b enrolled 25 adults aged 18-55 years at one site in Boston, USA. Ad26.COV2.S consisted of a replication-incompetent adenovirus type 26 vector by which a prefusion-stabilized SARS-CoV-2 spike protein from the original Wuhan strain was expressed. The immunoSEQ Assay was the method used to sequence TCRbeta CDR3 regions. After extraction, genomic DNA underwent amplification by bias-controlled multiplex PCR, followed by high-throughput sequencing. Per the authors' processing: To quantify the absolute abundance of each unique TCRbeta CDR3 region, sequences were collapsed and filtered. T cell fraction was estimated by normalizing TCRbeta template counts to usable DNA, which was measured by amplifying reference genes present in all nucleated cells. Repertoire TCRs were annotated as SARS-CoV-2-specific by exact matching of V gene, CDR3 amino acid sequence and J gene to a known reactive TCR set. The reference SARS-CoV-2 TCR set was derived from MIRA and filtered for enrichment in COVID-19-positive ImmuneCODE repertoires, a step that removed public or cross-reactive TCRs. Using the MIRA antigens, annotated TCRs were further analysed by specific ORF or by position within an ORF. Breadth was defined as annotated unique rearrangements over total unique productive rearrangements; depth was the summed frequency of those rearrangements. TCR breadth was compared between groups using two-sided Wilcoxon rank-sum tests. In TCRdb, the immuneACCESS table is reduced to in-frame sequences with V and J assigned. These tables do not hold every clone; where another copy was compared, an unresolved V gene accounts for under half, and the others remain unexplained. Clone size and the V and J calls come from that table; the DNA yielded D and trimming. This sample comprises a few hundred thousand clones, under 90% of them detected only once. The top ten constitute 4.5% to 7% of the sample.

Including the terminal cysteine and phenylalanine, the CDR3 comprises 17 residues. Only the CDR3 part of the read is kept: 51 bases, read in frame from the first base. The trim is 1 base for V and 0 bases for J, with a gap of 10 bases between the germline ends. CDR1 and CDR2 (MGHDK, SYGVNS) derive from the germline V gene. This clonotype originated in a person between 18 and 65 years old who received the Ad26.COV2.S COVID-19 vaccine or a placebo. This sample comprised peripheral blood, obtained in a trial of Ad26.COV2.S vaccine versus placebo. Recombination joined TRBV25-1 with TRBJ1-6; TRBD1 is a weak D gene call, 5 bases matching. The sequence in DNA is TGTGCCAGCAGTGAATGGGGGGAAAGCTCCTATAATTCACCCCTCCACTTT. Its protein product is CASSEWGESSYNSPLHF.